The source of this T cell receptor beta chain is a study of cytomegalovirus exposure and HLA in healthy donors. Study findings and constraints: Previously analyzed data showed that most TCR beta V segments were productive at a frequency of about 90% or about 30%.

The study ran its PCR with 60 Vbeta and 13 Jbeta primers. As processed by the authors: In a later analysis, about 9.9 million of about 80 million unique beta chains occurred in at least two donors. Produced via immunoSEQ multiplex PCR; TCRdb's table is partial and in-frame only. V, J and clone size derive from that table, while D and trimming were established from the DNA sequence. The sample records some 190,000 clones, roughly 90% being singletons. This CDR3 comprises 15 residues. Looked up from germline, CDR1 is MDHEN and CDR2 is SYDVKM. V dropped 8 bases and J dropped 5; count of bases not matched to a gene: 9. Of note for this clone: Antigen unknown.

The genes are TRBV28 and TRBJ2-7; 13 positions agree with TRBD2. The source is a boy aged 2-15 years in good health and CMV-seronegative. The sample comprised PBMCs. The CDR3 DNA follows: TGTGCCAGCGGTGGACTAGCGGGAGTCCAAAACGAGCAGTACTTC. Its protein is CASGGLAGVQNEQYF. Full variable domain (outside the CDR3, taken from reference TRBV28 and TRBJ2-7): DVKVTQSSRYLVKRTGEKVFLECVQDMDHENMFWYRQDPGLGLRLIYFSYDVKMKEKGDIPEGYSVSREKKERFSLILESASTNQTSMYLCASGGLAGVQNEQYFGPGTRLTVT.